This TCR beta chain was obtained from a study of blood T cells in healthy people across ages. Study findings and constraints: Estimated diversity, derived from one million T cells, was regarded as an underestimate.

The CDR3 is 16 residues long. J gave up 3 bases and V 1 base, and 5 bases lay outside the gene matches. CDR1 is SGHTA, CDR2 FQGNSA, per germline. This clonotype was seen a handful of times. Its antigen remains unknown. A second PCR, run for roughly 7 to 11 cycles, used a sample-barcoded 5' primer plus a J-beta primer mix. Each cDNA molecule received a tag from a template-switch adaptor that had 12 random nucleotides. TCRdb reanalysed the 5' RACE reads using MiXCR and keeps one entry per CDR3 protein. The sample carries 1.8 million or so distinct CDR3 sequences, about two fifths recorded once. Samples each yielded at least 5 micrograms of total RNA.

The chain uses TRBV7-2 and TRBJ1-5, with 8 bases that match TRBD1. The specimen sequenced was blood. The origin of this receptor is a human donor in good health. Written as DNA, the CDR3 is TGTGCCAGCAGCTTAGGACAGGGGATAGACAATCAGCCCCAGCATTTT. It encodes CASSLGQGIDNQPQHF.